This T cell receptor (beta chain) came from a study of blood T cells in healthy people across ages. About the research overall: There was about one barcoded beta molecule captured by template switching per two T cells.

Germline V gene lookup returns CDR1 SQVTM and CDR2 ANQGSEA. V lost 4 bases and J lost 9; bases outside the gene matches: 4. The CDR3 sequence is 13 residues long. Together with a sample-barcoded 5' primer, a J-beta primer mix was included in a second PCR lasting roughly 6 to 12 cycles. TCRdb reprocessed the 5' RACE reads via MiXCR and lists one record per CDR3 protein. The profile covers roughly 680,000 distinct CDR3 sequences, with approximately 52% appearing a single time and 13% taken by the ten largest. This clonotype was obtained from a woman older than 75 in good health. Sequenced sample: blood. This chain connects TRBV29-1 to TRBJ2-1; 12 positions agree with TRBD1. The CDR3 DNA follows: TGCAGCGTTGTGGGACAGGGGGCGCTTGAGCAGTTCTTC. Translation: CSVVGQGALEQFF.